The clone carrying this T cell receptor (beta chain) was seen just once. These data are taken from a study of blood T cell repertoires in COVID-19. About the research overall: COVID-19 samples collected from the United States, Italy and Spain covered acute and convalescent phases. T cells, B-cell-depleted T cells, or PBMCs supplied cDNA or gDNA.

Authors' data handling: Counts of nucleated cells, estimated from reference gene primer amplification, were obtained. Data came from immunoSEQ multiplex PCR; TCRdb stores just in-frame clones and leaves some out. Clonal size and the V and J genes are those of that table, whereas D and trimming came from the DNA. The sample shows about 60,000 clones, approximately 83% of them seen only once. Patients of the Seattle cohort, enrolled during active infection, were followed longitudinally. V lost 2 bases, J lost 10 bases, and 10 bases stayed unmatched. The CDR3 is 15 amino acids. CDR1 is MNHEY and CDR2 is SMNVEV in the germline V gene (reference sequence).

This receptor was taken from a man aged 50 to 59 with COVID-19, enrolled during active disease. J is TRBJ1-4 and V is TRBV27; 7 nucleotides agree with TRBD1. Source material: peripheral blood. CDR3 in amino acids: CASSLKSTGTGKLFF. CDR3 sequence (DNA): TGTGCCAGCAGTTTAAAGTCGACAGGGACGGGAAAACTGTTTTTT.